The 24 T cell receptor beta chains below were found in one sample sequenced in a study of regulatory T cells in long-lasting Graves disease. Libraries of TCR beta came from iRepertoire HTBI primers plus Arm-PCR of CDR3 regions. From the multiplex PCR reads, TCRdb called clonotypes with MiXCR, one entry per CDR3 protein. The top ten clones hold approximately 15% of a sample with about 470,000 distinct CDR3 sequences, more than 13% of them seen once. Time point of the sample: newly diagnosed GD, antithyroid drugs for less than 3 months. The TCR library was prepared using RNA isolated from PBMCs. These data were also reused for a study on T cells in Graves' hyperthyroidism and ophthalmopathy.

Sequenced here: peripheral blood mononuclear cells (PBMCs), sampled at new diagnosis, from a patient treated with antithyroid drugs. The receptors come from a woman in her thirties with Graves disease.

The chain links TRBV19 to TRBJ2-1; unclear D gene. Between the trimmed V and J ends, which lost 5 bases and 3 bases, there was a span of 20 bases. CDR1 is LNHDA, CDR2 SQIVND, per germline (reference sequence). The CDR3 is 17 amino acids. CDR3 loop: CASSPPPTFSDYNEQFF. In DNA form, the CDR3 reads TGTGCCAGTAGTCCCCCCCCAACATTTTCCGACTACAATGAGCAGTTCTTC.

In this sample, this clonotype turned up a few times. The chain recombines TRBV2 with TRBJ1-2, with D possibly matching TRBD1 (6 bases). The germline V gene encodes CDR1 SNHLY and CDR2 FYNNEI. The CDR3 is 14 residues long. The V end was cut by 7 bases, the J end by 5 bases, with 17 bases between. The DNA for the CDR3 is TGTGCCAGCATATACGGGGGCGCAGGATATGGCTACACCTTC. Amino acid sequence: CASIYGGAGYGYTF.

The sample holds many counts of this clonotype. This chain joins TRBV2 and TRBJ2-1; 13 nucleotides line up with TRBD2. CDR1 SNHLY and CDR2 FYNNEI come from the germline V gene. V lost 7 bases, J lost 10 bases, and 7 bases stayed unmatched. The CDR3 has 14 amino acids. The CDR3 loop is CASKRTSGSGEQFF. CDR3 nucleotides: TGTGCCAGCAAGAGGACTAGCGGGAGCGGAGAGCAGTTCTTC.

This clonotype was recorded at least ten times. V gene TRBV20-1 combines with J gene TRBJ1-5; D remains ambiguous. The CDR3 spans 12 residues. Germline V gene lookup returns CDR1 DFQATT and CDR2 SNEGSKA (reference sequence). V was clipped by 3 bases and J by 3 bases, with 6 bases between them. The CDR3 sequence is CSARDSNQPQHF. The CDR3 DNA reads as TGCAGTGCTAGGGACTCCAATCAGCCCCAGCATTTT.

This clonotype was seen repeatedly, ten times or more. V usage is TRBV6-1 and J usage is TRBJ2-1, with a tentative D call TRBD2 (5 bases). Germline V lookup: CDR1 MNHNS, CDR2 SASEGT. Trimming left V 5 bases short and J 11 bases short, with 10 bases between. CDR3 size: 11 residues. Written as DNA, the CDR3 is TGTGCCAGCAGTAATAGCGTAAAGCAGTTCTTC. Translating gives CASSNSVKQFF.

This clonotype was picked up many times. This chain joins TRBV28 and TRBJ2-7; D is unclear. Germline V gives CDR1 MDHEN, CDR2 SYDVKM. The CDR3 loop spans 11 amino acids. V lost 9 bases to trimming and J lost 4 bases, with 10 bases between them. In DNA, the CDR3 is TGTGCCAGTCGCGATGTGTACGAGCAGTACTTC. As protein: CASRDVYEQYF.

The chain employs TRBV14 and TRBJ2-7; D not certain. The length of the CDR3 is 14 residues. V lost 4 bases, J lost 0 bases, and 10 bases lay in between. Germline V gene lookup returns CDR1 SGHDN and CDR2 FVKESK. For the CDR3, the DNA is TGTGCCAGCAGCCGATGGACGGACTCCTACGAGCAGTACTTC. It codes for CASSRWTDSYEQYF.

This clonotype was observed many times. The chain employs TRBV20-1 and TRBJ1-1; D ambiguous. The CDR3 loop spans 14 amino acids. The V end was cut by 6 bases, the J end by 1 base, with 15 bases between. Looked up from germline, CDR1 is DFQATT and CDR2 is SNEGSKA (reference sequence). The CDR3, as DNA: TGCAGTGCCCCAAAGGATATGGGGAACACTGAAGCTTTCTTT. It specifies CSAPKDMGNTEAFF.

The chain recombines TRBV11-3 with TRBJ2-1; D call uncertain. V lost 3 bases and J 7 bases, leaving 13 bases between the germline ends. Germline CDR1 SGHNT, CDR2 YENEEA. The CDR3 is 14 amino acids. The CDR3 sequence is CASSFKTTRNEQFF. The CDR3 bases are TGTGCCAGCAGCTTTAAGACGACCAGGAATGAGCAGTTCTTC. Full variable domain (outside the CDR3, taken from reference TRBV11-3 and TRBJ2-1): EAGVVQSPRYKIIEKKQPVAFWCNPISGHNTLYWYLQNLGQGPELLIRYENEEAVDDSQLPKDRFSAERLKGVDSTLKIQPAELGDSAVYLCASSFKTTRNEQFFGPGTRLTVL.

The sample holds many counts of this clonotype. This chain links TRBV2 with TRBJ1-4, with 7 positions matching TRBD1. The CDR3 spans 13 residues. Germline V gives CDR1 SNHLY, CDR2 FYNNEI. The V and J ends lost 6 bases and 7 bases, in that order; junction bases with no gene match: 5. CDR3 DNA sequence: TGTGCCAGCAGAGACAGGGAGGGTGAAAAACTGTTTTTT. Protein sequence: CASRDREGEKLFF.

This clonotype was detected many times. The chain carries TRBV20-1 and TRBJ1-4, with TRBD1 as a possible D gene (6 bases). CDR1 is DFQATT, CDR2 SNEGSKA, per germline (reference sequence). Trimming left V 3 bases short and J 8 bases short, with 16 bases between. This CDR3 has 14 residues. The CDR3 reads CSARIRGLGEKLFF. The DNA of the CDR3 is TGCAGTGCTAGGATTAGGGGGTTGGGGGAAAAACTGTTTTTT.

At least ten counts were recorded for this clonotype. V gene TRBV20-1 combines with J gene TRBJ2-3; D might be TRBD1 (6 bases). This CDR3 is built from 14 residues. Trimming cost V 0 bases and J 3 bases, with 10 bases left between them. Germline assignment: CDR1 DFQATT and CDR2 SNEGSKA (reference sequence). CDR3 nucleotides: TGCAGTGCTAGAGATGAAAGGGGGACAGATACGCAGTATTTT. This gives the protein CSARDERGTDTQYF.

This clonotype was seen ten or more times. The V gene is TRBV11-2, the J gene TRBJ2-7, with TRBD1 identical over 11 bases. Losses at the gene ends were 4 bases for V and 7 bases for J; bases not matched to a gene: 9. The CDR3 sequence is 15 residues long. Germline V gene lookup returns CDR1 SGHAT and CDR2 FQNNGV. The CDR3 coding sequence is TGTGCCAGCAGCTCCCAGGACAGGGGGCGCCGGGAGCAGTACTTC. Its translation is CASSSQDRGRREQYF.

V usage is TRBV11-2 and J usage is TRBJ1-2, with 9 bases that match TRBD1. With V trimmed by 5 bases and J by 8 bases, 9 bases remained unmatched. This CDR3 region has 14 residues. The germline V gene has CDR1 SGHAT and CDR2 FQNNGV. CDR3 in amino acids: CASSKPGTGWGYTF. DNA for the CDR3: TGTGCCAGCAGCAAGCCCGGGACAGGGTGGGGCTACACCTTC.

This clonotype was recorded many times. The gene calls are TRBV12-3 or TRBV12-4 and TRBJ2-7; D perhaps matches TRBD2 (5 bases). The V end lost 7 bases, the J end lost 3 bases, and 16 bases lay between the germline ends. The CDR3 has 14 amino acids. Here the CDR3 DNA reads TGTGCCAGCATCCCAGCCCTCGGAGGCTACGAGCAGTACTTC. It encodes CASIPALGGYEQYF.

The chain joins TRBV5-4 to TRBJ2-2, with 12 bases identical to TRBD2. J lost 4 bases, V lost 0 bases, and 4 bases had no gene match. The CDR3 contains 17 residues. Germline V gene data show CDR1 as SGHNT and CDR2 as YYREEE (reference sequence). CDR3 region: CASSLASGRATTGELFF. The CDR3, as DNA: TGTGCCAGCAGCTTGGCTAGCGGGAGGGCCACCACCGGGGAGCTGTTTTTT.

As for this clonotype: A much bigger clone sits one base away, suggesting this may be a read error. The chain combines TRBV6-5 with TRBJ2-1; 12 nucleotides line up with TRBD2. This CDR3 has 16 residues. Germline-derived CDR1 and CDR2 are MNHEY and SVGAGI. CDR3 sequence reads: CASCYARTSGTNEQFF. The CDR3 DNA sequence: TGTGCCAGCTGTTACGCAAGGACTAGCGGGACCAATGAGCAGTTCTTC.

The sample holds many counts of this clonotype. The chain is built from TRBV20-1 and TRBJ2-7, with D perhaps matching TRBD1 or TRBD2 (6 bases each). This CDR3 is 15 amino acids long. Germline lookup yields CDR1 DFQATT and CDR2 SNEGSKA (reference sequence). Trimming left V 3 bases short and J 3 bases short, with 18 bases between. CDR3 sequence (DNA): TGCAGTGCTAGTTCCAACGGGAGAGGGGGCTACGAGCAGTACTTC. It yields the protein CSASSNGRGGYEQYF.

V is TRBV19 and J is TRBJ1-1; D unresolved. This CDR3 contains 15 residues. V shed 8 bases and J shed 1 base, with 17 bases lying between them. In germline, CDR1 is LNHDA, CDR2 SQIVND (reference sequence). The CDR3 nucleotides are TGTGCCAGTCGGGGAGGGCAGACCGCGAACACTGAAGCTTTCTTT. Encoded protein: CASRGGQTANTEAFF.

This clonotype was detected many times. The chain has TRBV10-3 and TRBJ2-3, with D uncertain. This CDR3 spans 13 amino acids. CDR1 is ENHRY, CDR2 SYGVKD, per germline. V was cut by 9 bases and J by 4 bases, with 14 bases left in between. This CDR3 reads CAMSAADADTQYF. The CDR3 bases are TGTGCCATGAGCGCGGCGGATGCAGATACGCAGTATTTT.

The table lists this clonotype with many counts. The chain uses TRBV20-1 and TRBJ2-5; tentative D call: TRBD1 (6 bases). Trimming removed 5 bases from V and 1 base from J, with 14 bases in between. Germline V gene lookup returns CDR1 DFQATT and CDR2 SNEGSKA (reference sequence). This CDR3 is built from 14 residues. The CDR3 coding sequence is TGCAGTGCTTCTAAATCGACAGGCCAAGAGACCCAGTACTTC. Translation gives CSASKSTGQETQYF.

This chain joins TRBV5-1 and TRBJ2-4, with 13 bases that match TRBD2. Germline V lookup: CDR1 SGHRS, CDR2 YFSETQ. This CDR3 contains 19 residues. The trim removed 1 base at V and 3 bases at J, leaving 10 bases unmatched. The CDR3 reads CASSLLTSGRIVDKNIQYF. The DNA for the CDR3 is TGCGCCAGCAGCTTGCTGACTAGCGGGAGGATAGTTGACAAAAACATTCAGTACTTC.

This clonotype was detected ten times or more. The chain links TRBV4-2 to TRBJ2-1; TRBD2 aligns across 7 bases. The V segment lost 4 bases and the J segment 5 bases; nucleotides outside the gene matches: 11. Germline lookup yields CDR1 LGHNA and CDR2 YNFKEQ. CDR3 size: 16 residues. CDR3 DNA: TGTGCCAGCAGCCCCGCGGCGGGAGCCAGCGACAATGAGCAGTTCTTC. Its protein product is CASSPAAGASDNEQFF.

This clonotype was recorded at least ten times. J is TRBJ2-1 and V is TRBV9, with D maybe TRBD1 (5 bases). The V end lost 3 bases, the J end lost 0 bases, and 13 bases lay between the germline ends. The CDR3 totals 16 residues. From germline, CDR1 is SGDLS and CDR2 YYNGEE. The chain's CDR3 is CASSDRQTDSYNEQFF. The CDR3 nucleotides read TGTGCCAGCAGCGACCGCCAGACAGACTCCTACAATGAGCAGTTCTTC.